One sample yielded the 30 T cell receptor beta chains listed below, sequenced in a study of siplizumab effects on memory and regulatory T cells. Only in-frame clones appear in the TCRdb table, and some are missing; sequencing was by immunoSEQ multiplex PCR. The sample carries roughly 100,000 clones, about 90% recorded once. The sample comprised CD4+ T cells sorted from blood. These receptors were collected from a human donor in good health.

The chain combines TRBV28 with TRBJ2-7; D not certain. CDR3 length: 14 residues. V was shortened by 5 bases and J by 2 bases, with 13 bases between the two germline ends. Germline V lookup: CDR1 MDHEN, CDR2 SYDVKM. CDR3 protein: CASSPHGLPYEQYF. CDR3 coding DNA: TGTGCCAGCAGTCCGCACGGGCTGCCCTACGAGCAGTACTTC.

This chain links TRBV25-1 with TRBJ1-5; maybe TRBD1 (6 bases). V lost 3 bases and J lost 3, with 9 bases in between. The CDR3 is 14 amino acids. Germline values: CDR1 MGHDK, CDR2 SYGVNS. CDR3 coding DNA: TGTGCCAGCAGTGAGACAGGAATCAATCAGCCCCAGCATTTT. Amino acids: CASSETGINQPQHF.

The gene calls are TRBV28 and TRBJ2-7; D is perhaps TRBD1 (5 bases). This CDR3 is built from 14 residues. The V end was cut by 6 bases, the J end by 0 bases, with 12 bases between. Germline CDR1 reads MDHEN; CDR2 reads SYDVKM. The CDR3 coding sequence is TGTGCCAGCAGGGAGATGACAGCCTCCTACGAGCAGTACTTC. It encodes CASREMTASYEQYF. Using reference TRBV28 and TRBJ2-7 for the parts outside the CDR3, the full variable domain is DVKVTQSSRYLVKRTGEKVFLECVQDMDHENMFWYRQDPGLGLRLIYFSYDVKMKEKGDIPEGYSVSREKKERFSLILESASTNQTSMYLCASREMTASYEQYFGPGTRLTVT.

The chain links TRBV4-1 to TRBJ2-5; TRBD2 is a possible D gene (5 bases). The V and J ends lost 1 base and 4 bases respectively, with 16 bases between them. The germline CDR1 and CDR2 sequences are MGHRA and YSYEKL. CDR3 length: 16 residues. The CDR3 spells CASSQVRTSGGETQYF. The CDR3 bases are TGCGCCAGCAGCCAAGTTAGGACCAGCGGCGGAGAGACCCAGTACTTC.

This rearrangement joins TRBV28 to TRBJ1-2; D not resolved. The V gene's germline CDR1 is MDHEN and CDR2 SYDVKM. The V and J ends lost 8 bases and 1 base respectively, with 8 bases between them. CDR3 length equals 12 residues. The DNA for the CDR3 is TGTGCCAGCCAGGCCATTAACTATGGCTACACCTTC. This gives the protein CASQAINYGYTF.

The rearrangement uses TRBV2 and TRBJ2-7, with TRBD1 identical over 7 bases. Germline CDR1 reads SNHLY; CDR2 reads FYNNEI. CDR3 length: 14 amino acids. J lost 3 bases, V lost 3 bases, and 5 bases had no gene match. CDR3 amino acids: CASSDEQGNYEQYF. The CDR3 nucleotides are TGTGCCAGCAGTGATGAACAGGGGAACTACGAGCAGTACTTC.

The chain recombines TRBV5-1 with TRBJ2-5, with D uncertain. The germline V gene has CDR1 SGHRS and CDR2 YFSETQ. Trimming stripped 2 bases from V and 5 bases from J, with 7 bases between. The CDR3 has 12 amino acids. The CDR3: CASSFASETQYF. CDR3 bases: TGCGCCAGCAGCTTTGCTTCTGAGACCCAGTACTTC.

The V call is TRBV15, the J call TRBJ1-4; TRBD1 agrees at 11 bases. Unmatched junction bases numbered 9, after V lost 2 bases and J lost 7 bases. The CDR3 consists of 17 residues. Germline CDR1 LNHNV, CDR2 YYDKDF (reference sequence). CDR3 bases: TGTGCCACCAGCAGACCCCAATTGGGGACAGGGGGTGAAAAACTGTTTTTT. Encoded protein: CATSRPQLGTGGEKLFF.

This chain connects TRBV5-5 to TRBJ1-4; D uncertain. Germline lookup yields CDR1 SGHKS and CDR2 YYEKEE (reference sequence). This CDR3 comprises 15 residues. Trimming left V 0 bases short and J 8 bases short, with 14 bases between. For the CDR3, the DNA is TGTGCCAGCAGCTTGGTGGGAGGAGCTAGGGAAAAACTGTTTTTT. Amino acids: CASSLVGGAREKLFF.

The chain uses TRBV9 and TRBJ1-1, with D unclear. Trimming shortened V by 4 bases and J by 1 base, and 8 bases separated the two germline ends. The germline CDR1 and CDR2 sequences are SGDLS and YYNGEE. The CDR3 extends over 13 amino acids. CDR3 in DNA: TGTGCCAGCAGCAGGGAGGGGAACACTGAAGCTTTCTTT. Translated, it gives CASSREGNTEAFF. Drawing the rest from reference TRBV9 and TRBJ1-1, the complete variable domain is DSGVTQTPKHLITATGQRVTLRCSPRSGDLSVYWYQQSLDQGLQFLIQYYNGEERAKGNILERFSAQQFPDLHSELNLSSLELGDSALYFCASSREGNTEAFFGQGTRLTVV.

The rearrangement uses TRBV5-1 and TRBJ1-3; D is unresolved. V shed 4 bases and J shed 3 bases, with 14 bases lying between them. The CDR3 loop spans 15 amino acids. Germline V gene sequence: CDR1 SGHRS, CDR2 YFSETQ. The chain's CDR3 is CASSLSHEGGNTIYF. In DNA, the CDR3 is TGCGCCAGCAGCCTATCACACGAGGGTGGAAACACCATATATTTT.

V usage is TRBV6-4 and J usage is TRBJ2-2; D call uncertain. This CDR3 spans 15 amino acids. The germline V and J ends were trimmed by 6 bases and 7 bases, with 18 bases remaining between them. Germline CDR1 MRHNA, CDR2 SNTAGT. CDR3 in DNA: TGTGCCAGCAGCCCGGGCCGCAGCTTCAACGGGGAGCTGTTTTTT. It specifies CASSPGRSFNGELFF.

V gene TRBV19 combines with J gene TRBJ2-3, with 10 bases lining up with TRBD1. V lost 2 bases, J lost 4 bases, and 3 bases stayed unmatched. The CDR3 loop spans 15 amino acids. Germline V gene data show CDR1 as LNHDA and CDR2 as SQIVND (reference sequence). The CDR3 DNA reads as TGTGCCAGTAGTATACGGACAGGGGGAGCAGATACGCAGTATTTT. This gives the protein CASSIRTGGADTQYF.

This chain connects TRBV10-2 to TRBJ2-7; D is unresolved. Germline loops: CDR1 WSHSY, CDR2 SAAADI. Trimming removed 3 bases from V and 2 bases from J, with 11 bases in between. This CDR3 has 14 amino acids. The CDR3 here is CASSDLPQTYEQYF. The DNA of the CDR3 is TGCGCCAGCAGTGATCTACCCCAGACCTACGAGCAGTACTTC.

This clone was recorded a few times. This chain joins TRBV19 and TRBJ1-1, with 8 bases lining up with TRBD1. The CDR3 spans 14 residues. V gave up 6 bases and J gave up 5 bases; unmatched junction bases: 8. From germline, CDR1 is LNHDA and CDR2 SQIVND (reference sequence). The CDR3 here is CASRASRGLTEAFF. In nucleotides, the CDR3 is TGTGCCAGTAGGGCCAGCAGGGGGCTGACTGAAGCTTTCTTT.

This chain uses TRBV19 with TRBJ2-1; a weak D match, TRBD1 (7 bases). Trimming left V 5 bases short and J 8 bases short, with 22 bases between. CDR1 and CDR2 from the germline V gene are LNHDA and SQIVND (reference sequence). The CDR3 runs 16 residues. The CDR3 reads CASSASRQGGFYEQFF. CDR3 bases: TGTGCCAGTAGTGCTAGTAGACAGGGAGGTTTTTATGAGCAGTTCTTC. The full variable domain, rest sourced from reference TRBV19 and TRBJ2-1, is DGGITQSPKYLFRKEGQNVTLSCEQNLNHDAMYWYRQDPGQGLRLIYYSQIVNDFQKGDIAEGYSVSREKKESFPLTVTSAQKNPTAFYLCASSASRQGGFYEQFFGPGTRLTVL.

V and J are TRBV28 and TRBJ1-1; D gene uncertain. The CDR3 totals 12 residues. The germline V and J ends were trimmed by 3 bases and 8 bases, with 10 bases remaining between them. The germline gives CDR1 MDHEN, CDR2 SYDVKM. The CDR3 DNA follows: TGTGCCAGCAGTTTTTGGGGTAAAGAAGCTTTCTTT. Translating it yields CASSFWGKEAFF. Together with reference TRBV28 and TRBJ1-1, the CDR3 gives the full variable domain: DVKVTQSSRYLVKRTGEKVFLECVQDMDHENMFWYRQDPGLGLRLIYFSYDVKMKEKGDIPEGYSVSREKKERFSLILESASTNQTSMYLCASSFWGKEAFFGQGTRLTVV.

The chain employs TRBV6-5 and TRBJ2-4; 9 bases are shared with TRBD1. Germline assignment: CDR1 MNHEY and CDR2 SVGAGI. The CDR3 sequence is 16 residues long. The V gene end was trimmed by 4 bases and the J gene end by 5 bases; junction bases not matched to a gene: 9. CDR3 residues: CASSSVGTGRQNIQYF. CDR3 nucleotides: TGTGCCAGCAGTTCCGTAGGGACAGGGAGACAAAACATTCAGTACTTC.

V gene TRBV27 combines with J gene TRBJ2-3; possibly TRBD2 for D (5 bases). The germline V and J ends were trimmed by 2 bases and 6 bases, with 15 bases remaining between them. Looked up from germline, CDR1 is MNHEY and CDR2 is SMNVEV (reference sequence). The CDR3 extends over 15 amino acids. CDR3: CASSLDIPSRDTQYF. CDR3 nucleotides: TGTGCCAGCAGTTTAGATATCCCTAGCAGGGATACGCAGTATTTT.

This clone has a handful of counts. The chain employs TRBV18 and TRBJ2-7, with TRBD2 matching over 8 bases. The J segment lost 2 bases and the V segment lost 3 bases, leaving 9 bases of the junction unmatched. The V gene's germline CDR1 is KGHSH and CDR2 LQKENI. The CDR3 totals 16 residues. CDR3 in DNA: TGTGCCAGCTCACCGACCTTAGCGGGAAGCCCCTACGAGCAGTACTTC. Its translation: CASSPTLAGSPYEQYF.

The chain combines TRBV5-5 with TRBJ1-4; 9 positions match TRBD1. The CDR3 contains 15 residues. Trimming removed 5 bases from V and 7 bases from J; junction bases left unmatched: 9. Germline V CDR1 and CDR2: SGHKS, YYEKEE (reference sequence). CDR3 bases: TGTGCCAGCAGACCGGGACAGGGAGGGGTTGAAAAACTGTTTTTT. The encoded protein is CASRPGQGGVEKLFF.

This chain joins TRBV15 and TRBJ1-1; maybe TRBD1 (5 bases). V was clipped by 1 base and J by 2 bases, with 14 bases between them. Per the germline V gene, CDR1 is LNHNV and CDR2 is YYDKDF (reference sequence). The CDR3 covers 16 residues. CDR3 in amino acids: CATSRGGRGGNTEAFF. CDR3 coding DNA: TGTGCCACCAGCAGAGGGGGCCGGGGAGGCAACACTGAAGCTTTCTTT.

This chain joins TRBV5-1 and TRBJ2-2, with D perhaps TRBD2 (5 bases). CDR1 and CDR2 from the germline V gene are SGHRS and YFSETQ. The germline V and J ends were trimmed by 5 bases and 3 bases, with 11 bases remaining between them. The CDR3 spans 14 residues. The CDR3, as DNA: TGCGCCAGCAGGAGAGGGCAAGACACCGGGGAGCTGTTTTTT. This codes for CASRRGQDTGELFF.

V gene TRBV2 combines with J gene TRBJ2-1; TRBD2 matches at 7 bases. The V and J ends lost 7 bases and 5 bases, in that order; junction bases with no gene match: 11. The CDR3 has 15 residues. CDR1 is SNHLY, CDR2 FYNNEI, per germline. CDR3 in amino acids: CASKRAGAPNNEQFF. CDR3 coding DNA: TGTGCCAGCAAAAGGGCGGGAGCCCCCAACAATGAGCAGTTCTTC.

This chain links TRBV19 with TRBJ1-5, with D possibly being TRBD1 (5 bases). Trimming took 3 bases from V and 3 from J, leaving 9 bases between them. The V gene's germline CDR1 is LNHDA and CDR2 SQIVND (reference sequence). CDR3 length equals 14 residues. Here the CDR3 reads CASSIGGNNQPQHF. Here the CDR3 DNA reads TGTGCCAGTAGTATTGGGGGAAACAATCAGCCCCAGCATTTT. The variable domain in full, completed from reference TRBV19 and TRBJ1-5, reads DGGITQSPKYLFRKEGQNVTLSCEQNLNHDAMYWYRQDPGQGLRLIYYSQIVNDFQKGDIAEGYSVSREKKESFPLTVTSAQKNPTAFYLCASSIGGNNQPQHFGDGTRLSIL.

V gene TRBV6-5 combines with J gene TRBJ2-7; TRBD1 aligns across 7 bases. The V gene's germline CDR1 is MNHEY and CDR2 SVGAGI. With 6 bases clipped from V and 4 bases from J, the junction kept 6 bases outside the gene matches. The CDR3 is 13 residues long. CDR3 protein: CASSLGQKYEQYF. In DNA form, the CDR3 reads TGTGCCAGCAGCCTGGGACAGAAGTACGAGCAGTACTTC.

The genes are TRBV2 and TRBJ2-3; D might be TRBD2 (5 bases). V shed 6 bases and J shed 5 bases, with 12 bases lying between them. Germline CDR1 and CDR2: SNHLY and FYNNEI. This CDR3 is 13 amino acids long. DNA of the CDR3: TGTGCCAGCAGAATGGGAGAAAAAGATACGCAGTATTTT. It encodes CASRMGEKDTQYF.

The chain is built from TRBV29-1 and TRBJ2-3; 7 nucleotides align to TRBD2. The CDR3 has 14 amino acids. From germline, CDR1 is SQVTM and CDR2 ANQGSEA. With V trimmed by 7 bases and J by 0 bases, 7 bases remained unmatched. This CDR3 reads CSAGRSGSTDTQYF. The CDR3 DNA reads as TGCAGCGCAGGTCGTAGCGGGAGCACAGATACGCAGTATTTT.

This sequence joins TRBV7-3 and TRBJ2-7, with D hard to call. Germline-derived CDR1 and CDR2 are SGHTA and FQGTGA. This CDR3 region has 13 residues. Deletions cut 2 bases from V and 2 bases from J, with 7 bases between. In DNA form, the CDR3 reads TGTGCCAGCAGCTTATCAGCCGCCTACGAGCAGTACTTC. As protein: CASSLSAAYEQYF.

The chain combines TRBV4-2 with TRBJ1-1; D gene unclear. V lost 2 bases to trimming and J lost 4 bases, with 11 bases between them. The germline gives CDR1 LGHNA, CDR2 YNFKEQ. The CDR3 length is 14 residues. The chain's CDR3 is CASSQFGSGTEAFF. Written as DNA, the CDR3 is TGTGCCAGCAGCCAATTCGGGTCGGGCACTGAAGCTTTCTTT.